These 16 T cell receptor beta chains share one sample of origin, sequenced in a study of cytotoxic CD8 clonotypes in ibrutinib-treated CLL. This table comes from immunoSEQ multiplex PCR, and its TCRdb copy is limited to in-frame clones, with some not included. Of some 7,000 clones listed, around four fifths are singletons. Sequencing was performed on PBMCs, taken before ibrutinib treatment. The receptors originated from a human donor with chronic lymphocytic leukemia.

The chain has TRBV28 and TRBJ2-4; possibly TRBD2 for D (6 bases). This CDR3 is 15 amino acids long. Between the trimmed V and J ends, which lost 5 bases and 7 bases, there was a span of 18 bases. Germline values: CDR1 MDHEN, CDR2 SYDVKM. CDR3 nucleotides: TGTGCCAGCAGTCCCGGCGGGGAAGGTAACAACATTCAGTACTTC. This codes for CASSPGGEGNNIQYF.

The rearrangement joins TRBV5-1 to TRBJ1-2; tentative D call: TRBD1 (6 bases). In germline, CDR1 is SGHRS, CDR2 YFSETQ. The CDR3 extends over 13 amino acids. V shed 4 bases and J shed 13 bases, with 20 bases lying between them. Written as DNA, the CDR3 is TGCGCCAGCAGCCCCGGACAGCTCGCGGCCTCCACCTTC. Its protein product is CASSPGQLAASTF.

The chain joins TRBV7-9 to TRBJ1-2; D is unclear. The CDR3 has 11 amino acids. Looked up from germline, CDR1 is SEHNR and CDR2 is FQNEAQ (reference sequence). Between the trimmed V and J ends, which lost 5 bases and 4 bases, there was a span of 5 bases. The CDR3 DNA sequence: TGTGCCAGCAGCACCGTCTATGGCTACACCTTC. The encoded protein is CASSTVYGYTF.

This clone has just a few counts. The chain links TRBV7-8 to TRBJ2-7; D may be TRBD1 (6 bases). This CDR3 contains 15 residues. Germline CDR1 and CDR2: SGHVS and FQNEAQ. With 4 bases removed from V and 7 bases from J, the gap between germline ends came to 20 bases. CDR3 in amino acids: CASSSRGGSRGEQYF. CDR3 bases: TGTGCCAGCAGCTCGCGAGGGGGATCAAGAGGGGAGCAGTACTTC. Full variable domain (rest looked up from reference TRBV7-8 and TRBJ2-7): GAGVSQSPRYKVAKRGQDVALRCDPISGHVSLFWYQQALGQGPEFLTYFQNEAQLDKSGLPSDRFFAERPEGSVSTLKIQRTQQEDSAVYLCASSSRGGSRGEQYFGPGTRLTVT.

This clone was picked up one time. The chain recombines TRBV4-1 with TRBJ2-3; the match to TRBD2 covers 9 bases. Per germline, CDR1 MGHRA and CDR2 YSYEKL. CDR3 length equals 17 residues. V trimming: 1 base; J trimming: 4 bases; junction bases outside the gene matches: 9. The CDR3 protein is CASSQGGGGRAADTQYF. CDR3 nucleotide sequence: TGCGCCAGCAGCCAAGGAGGCGGCGGGAGGGCGGCAGATACGCAGTATTTT.

The CDR3 nucleotides read TGTGCCAGCAGCTTAGTAAGGTACGAGCAGTTCTTC. Translating it yields CASSLVRYEQFF. V and J are TRBV7-9 and TRBJ2-1; D not resolved. Deletions cut 1 base from V and 10 bases from J, with 8 bases between. This CDR3 spans 12 amino acids. CDR1 SEHNR and CDR2 FQNEAQ come from the germline V gene (reference sequence). The full variable domain, in which reference TRBV7-9 and TRBJ2-1 provide the parts outside the CDR3, is DTGVSQNPRHKITKRGQNVTFRCDPISEHNRLYWYRQTLGQGPEFLTYFQNEAQLEKSRLLSDRFSAERPKGSFSTLEIQRTEQGDSAMYLCASSLVRYEQFFGPGTRLTVL.

DNA of the CDR3: TGTGCCATCAGCTTCTCATGGGCAGTTAGCACAGATACGCAGTATTTT. Translation gives CAISFSWAVSTDTQYF. The rearrangement joins TRBV10-3 to TRBJ2-3; no firm D call. V was shortened by 6 bases and J by 0 bases, with 16 bases between the two germline ends. The germline gives CDR1 ENHRY, CDR2 SYGVKD. The CDR3 covers 16 residues.

The rearrangement uses TRBV4-3 and TRBJ1-1; D not certain. The length of the CDR3 is 14 residues. The V and J ends lost 3 bases and 4 bases respectively, with 12 bases between them. CDR1 is LGHNA and CDR2 is YSLEER in the germline V gene. CDR3 coding DNA: TGCGCCAGCAGCCAGCTATTCCGGGGCACTGAAGCTTTCTTT. Translation gives CASSQLFRGTEAFF.

This clone appeared a single time. This chain joins TRBV6-5 and TRBJ1-1; 8 positions match TRBD1. The CDR3 sequence is 16 residues long. The ends lost 0 bases at V and 10 bases at J; junction bases unmatched: 13. Germline CDR1 and CDR2: MNHEY and SVGAGI. For the CDR3, the DNA is TGTGCCAGCAGTTACTCGGCTACGGGGCAGGGGGCAACAGCTTTCTTT. Its protein is CASSYSATGQGATAFF.

The chain uses TRBV15 and TRBJ1-1; no firm D call. Trimming removed 0 bases from V and 0 bases from J, with 8 bases in between. The CDR3 sequence is 15 residues long. Germline V gene lookup returns CDR1 LNHNV and CDR2 YYDKDF (reference sequence). CDR3 loop: CATSREPRLNTEAFF. Written as DNA, the CDR3 is TGTGCCACCAGCAGAGAACCCCGTTTGAACACTGAAGCTTTCTTT.

The chain links TRBV7-2 to TRBJ1-1; D perhaps matches TRBD1 (5 bases). The V gene's germline CDR1 is SGHTA and CDR2 FQGNSA. There are 14 residues in the CDR3. The ends were cut back, 1 base at V and 5 bases at J, with 11 bases in the middle. The CDR3 DNA follows: TGTGCCAGCAGCTTAGACGGGGACTTAACTGAAGCTTTCTTT. This sequence encodes CASSLDGDLTEAFF. The variable domain in full, with the rest retrieved from reference TRBV7-2 and TRBJ1-1, is GAGVSQSPSNKVTEKGKDVELRCDPISGHTALYWYRQSLGQGLEFLIYFQGNSAPDKSGLPSDRFSAERTGGSVSTLTIQRTQQEDSAVYLCASSLDGDLTEAFFGQGTRLTVV.

This chain uses TRBV9 with TRBJ2-1; D might be TRBD1 (5 bases). In germline, CDR1 is SGDLS, CDR2 YYNGEE. CDR3 length: 14 residues. Trimming took 4 bases from V and 7 from J, leaving 15 bases between them. The DNA for the CDR3 is TGTGCCAGCAGCCCCCTCGCGAACAGGAATGAGCAGTTCTTC. Translating it yields CASSPLANRNEQFF.

A single count supports this clone. The chain recombines TRBV5-6 with TRBJ2-3; 8 bases match TRBD2. The CDR3 extends over 18 amino acids. V dropped 4 bases and J dropped 1; count of bases not matched to a gene: 14. Germline V lookup: CDR1 SGHDT, CDR2 YYEEEE. CDR3 sequence reads: CASSPAPSSGIGTDTQYF. Here the CDR3 DNA reads TGTGCCAGCAGCCCCGCCCCCAGTAGCGGGATCGGCACAGATACGCAGTATTTT. Based on the CDR3 plus reference TRBV5-6 and TRBJ2-3, the full variable domain is DAGVTQSPTHLIKTRGQQVTLRCSPKSGHDTVSWYQQALGQGPQFIFQYYEEEERQRGNFPDRFSGHQFPNYSSELNVNALLLGDSALYLCASSPAPSSGIGTDTQYFGPGTRLTVL.

The rearrangement uses TRBV7-9 and TRBJ1-2, with TRBD1 matching over 9 bases. There are 14 residues in the CDR3. V shed 10 bases and J 2 bases; nucleotides not matched to a gene: 8. Germline V gene sequence: CDR1 SEHNR, CDR2 FQNEAQ (reference sequence). The CDR3 coding sequence is TGTGCCATAGGTCACAGGGGGCAGAACTATGGCTACACCTTC. This codes for CAIGHRGQNYGYTF.

The V gene is TRBV7-2, the J gene TRBJ1-5, with a tentative D call TRBD1 (5 bases). Trimming removed 2 bases from V and 2 bases from J, with 10 bases in between. Germline V gives CDR1 SGHTA, CDR2 FQGNSA. The CDR3 extends over 15 amino acids. In nucleotides, the CDR3 is TGTGCCAGCAGCTTAAGGGGAGGTGGCAATCAGCCCCAGCATTTT. It is translated as CASSLRGGGNQPQHF.

This clone was counted between two and nine times. The genes are TRBV27 and TRBJ1-1, with a tentative D call TRBD1 (6 bases). This CDR3 spans 15 amino acids. The germline CDR1 and CDR2 sequences are MNHEY and SMNVEV (reference sequence). V gave up 6 bases and J gave up 6 bases, with 20 bases separating them. The CDR3 loop reads CASSLTPTGRAEAFF. The CDR3 DNA reads TGTGCCAGCAGCCTAACCCCTACAGGGAGGGCTGAAGCTTTCTTT.